This TCR beta chain emerged from a study of read filtering for tumor transcriptome and immune sequencing. Overall study context: Among patients, under 20 were male and more than 12 female, aged roughly 45 to 85 (mean roughly 64).

From approximately 430 ng of RNA, a library with molecular barcoded alpha/delta and beta/gamma adaptors was made. TCRdb independently ran MiXCR on the reads; one entry per CDR3 protein. The profile covers 39,000 or so distinct CDR3 sequences, with over 10% appearing a single time and roughly 30% taken by the ten largest. The table lists this clonotype with many counts. The antigen remains undetermined. Bone marrow was sampled from every patient at the time of active disease. The germline CDR1 and CDR2 sequences are KGHSH and LQKENI. The CDR3 loop spans 13 amino acids. V was pared by 4 bases and J by 3 bases, with 10 bases between. Study-wide results and limits: Even smaller IR-seq throughput identified most shared clonotypes. Sorted CD138-negative bone marrow cells were not purified T cells.

The chain joins TRBV18 to TRBJ2-7; D uncertain. This TCR came from a donor at least 40 years old with multiple myeloma. Material: a population of CD138-negative cells sorted from bone marrow. The CDR3 DNA reads TGTGCCAGCTCACTCGCGGACGGCTACGAGCAGTACTTC. Its protein product is CASSLADGYEQYF.